This T cell receptor beta chain was recorded in a study of shared clonotypes between healthy human individuals. In the source study's methods: Filtering differed because ImmunoSEQ produced junction-only sequences that carried no quality scores. This table comes from immunoSEQ multiplex PCR, and its TCRdb copy is limited to in-frame clones, with some not included. For V, J and clone size, that table is used; D and trimming come from the DNA. The data hold roughly 760,000 clones, with 74% observed a single time. Whole-study findings and limits: Some clonotypes were shared by all four sorted-subset donors, while others were not shared. The non-shared ones had lower generation probabilities than the shared ones. Roughly 5% of naive CD4 clonotypes were common to a handful of donors.

In the case of this clone: Its specificity is not known. Other DNA sequences in this sample translate to the same CDR3.

The sequenced sample consisted of memory CD4+ T cells sorted from blood. Sample subset: CD45RA-negative fraction. The clonotype originates from a woman aged 25 to 39 in good health.

This CDR3 reads CASSLSSSGSYNEQFF. CDR3 nucleotide sequence: TGTGCCAGCAGTTTATCCTCTAGCGGGAGTTACAATGAGCAGTTCTTC. The V and J genes are TRBV27 and TRBJ2-1, with 10 positions matching TRBD2. The CDR3 spans 16 residues. CDR1 is MNHEY and CDR2 is SMNVEV in the germline V gene (reference sequence). With V trimmed by 0 bases and J by 4 bases, 3 bases remained unmatched.